The 19 T cell receptor beta chains given below trace back to one sample, sequenced in a study of CD8 T cells in ankylosing spondylitis. TCRdb fed the 5' RACE reads into MiXCR, producing one record per CDR3 protein. This sample has some 150,000 distinct CDR3 sequences, with around 42% found just once. The sample was synovial fluid, either unsorted or a sorted T cell fraction (not recorded which). All receptors derive from a male donor with ankylosing spondylitis.

This clonotype has ten or more counts. This sequence joins TRBV27 and TRBJ1-2; possibly TRBD1 for D (5 bases). Trimming left V 5 bases short and J 5 bases short, with 15 bases between. The CDR3 contains 14 residues. Germline V lookup: CDR1 MNHEY, CDR2 SMNVEV (reference sequence). This CDR3 is CASSPDSNSYGYTF. In nucleotides, the CDR3 is TGTGCCAGCAGTCCTGACAGCAACTCTTATGGCTACACCTTC.

This clonotype turned up a few times. The V call is TRBV20-1, the J call TRBJ2-5; TRBD1 matches 9 bases. The CDR3 consists of 15 residues. Germline V lookup: CDR1 DFQATT, CDR2 SNEGSKA (reference sequence). V was clipped by 3 bases and J by 5 bases; unmatched bases: 10. The CDR3 here is CSASGWDRETETQYF. The CDR3 DNA is TGCAGTGCTAGTGGATGGGACAGGGAGACGGAGACCCAGTACTTC.

This rearrangement joins TRBV5-4 to TRBJ1-1; D is undetermined. CDR3 length equals 16 residues. Between the trimmed V and J ends, which lost 4 bases and 1 base, there was a span of 17 bases. CDR1 SGHNT and CDR2 YYREEE come from the germline V gene (reference sequence). The DNA of the CDR3 is TGTGCCAGCAGCCCGGAGATCCGGACGGGGAACACTGAAGCTTTCTTT. Translating gives CASSPEIRTGNTEAFF.

V is TRBV12-3 or TRBV12-4 and J is TRBJ1-6; D gene unclear. There are 14 residues in the CDR3. V was cut by 7 bases and J by 7 bases, with 14 bases left in between. The CDR3 sequence: CASTQTHLNSPLHF. Written as DNA, the CDR3 is TGTGCCAGCACCCAGACACATTTAAATTCACCCCTCCACTTT.

J is TRBJ2-7 and V is TRBV27; tentative D call: TRBD2 (6 bases). This CDR3 is 14 amino acids long. Deletions cut 0 bases from V and 3 bases from J, with 9 bases between. Germline V gene data show CDR1 as MNHEY and CDR2 as SMNVEV (reference sequence). This CDR3 reads CASSLSGLLYEQYF. For the CDR3, the DNA is TGTGCCAGCAGTTTATCGGGACTTCTCTACGAGCAGTACTTC.

V is TRBV20-1 and J is TRBJ2-1, with D perhaps matching TRBD1 or TRBD2 (5 bases each). The CDR3 has 15 residues. From germline, CDR1 is DFQATT and CDR2 SNEGSKA (reference sequence). The V end was cut by 2 bases, the J end by 7 bases, with 18 bases between. The CDR3 spells CSARIFGTSVNEQFF. CDR3 DNA: TGCAGTGCTAGAATTTTCGGGACGTCGGTTAATGAGCAGTTCTTC.

This clonotype was seen a handful of times. This chain links TRBV4-1 with TRBJ2-5, with D perhaps matching TRBD2 (7 bases). Trimming took 1 base from V and 5 from J, leaving 17 bases between them. CDR3 length equals 16 residues. CDR1 MGHRA and CDR2 YSYEKL come from the germline V gene. The DNA for the CDR3 is TGCGCCAGCAGCCAAGGACCCCCGGGGGGCGGGGAGACCCAGTACTTC. This gives the protein CASSQGPPGGGETQYF.

This chain links TRBV20-1 with TRBJ2-5; no clear D gene. This CDR3 comprises 14 residues. CDR1 and CDR2 (germline): DFQATT, SNEGSKA (reference sequence). V was pared by 1 base and J by 5 bases, with 14 bases between. The CDR3 bases are TGCAGTGCTAGAGTCTCCGGTGGGATCGAGACCCAGTACTTC. This sequence encodes CSARVSGGIETQYF.

Only a few counts were recorded for this clonotype. The V and J genes are TRBV11-1 and TRBJ2-1; 15 positions match TRBD2. Germline V gives CDR1 SGHAT, CDR2 FQDESV (reference sequence). The CDR3 has 20 amino acids. Trimming removed 5 bases from V and 5 bases from J; junction bases left unmatched: 16. CDR3 DNA sequence: TGTGCCAGCAGCCTACAGCCAGGACTAGCGGGAGGGGAACTTAACAATGAGCAGTTCTTC. Translated: CASSLQPGLAGGELNNEQFF.

V gene TRBV5-1 combines with J gene TRBJ1-1, with TRBD1 matching over 8 bases. Losses at the gene ends were 4 bases for V and 5 bases for J; bases not matched to a gene: 13. Germline V gene lookup returns CDR1 SGHRS and CDR2 YFSETQ. The CDR3 length is 16 residues. Here the CDR3 reads CASSLRTGRGGTEAFF. As DNA, the CDR3 is TGCGCCAGCAGCCTACGGACAGGGAGAGGAGGAACTGAAGCTTTCTTT.

The CDR3 coding sequence is TGTGCCAGCAGTTTCGGACAGCTAGCCAAAAACATTCAGTACTTC. Its protein product is CASSFGQLAKNIQYF. This chain connects TRBV12-3 or TRBV12-4 to TRBJ2-4, with D maybe TRBD1 (6 bases). Trimming pared 3 bases from V and 0 bases from J, leaving 9 bases between. This CDR3 is built from 15 residues.

The rearrangement links TRBV29-1 to TRBJ2-2, with D tentatively TRBD1 (5 bases). Germline V CDR1 and CDR2: SQVTM, ANQGSEA. Between the trimmed V and J ends, which lost 4 bases and 4 bases, there was a span of 10 bases. The CDR3 runs to 13 residues. The CDR3: CSVVVRGTGELFF. The CDR3 nucleotides are TGCAGCGTTGTAGTTAGGGGCACCGGGGAGCTGTTTTTT.

The rearrangement links TRBV29-1 to TRBJ2-7; D is uncertain. Germline CDR1 SQVTM, CDR2 ANQGSEA. V dropped 5 bases and J dropped 2 bases, with 13 bases sitting between them. This CDR3 region has 13 residues. CDR3 loop: CSVWGSDAYEQYF. The CDR3 DNA is TGCAGCGTTTGGGGTTCGGACGCCTACGAGCAGTACTTC.

J is TRBJ2-7 and V is TRBV6-6; tentatively, D is TRBD1 (5 bases). This CDR3 contains 12 residues. The V end lost 5 bases, the J end lost 9 bases, and 14 bases lay between the germline ends. Germline V gene data show CDR1 as MNHNY and CDR2 as SVGAGI (reference sequence). CDR3 residues: CASSQGYLGQYF. In DNA form, the CDR3 reads TGTGCCAGCAGTCAGGGATACCTGGGGCAGTACTTC.

This rearrangement joins TRBV12-3 or TRBV12-4 to TRBJ2-7; TRBD1 agrees at 9 bases. The trim removed 1 base at V and 3 bases at J, leaving 13 bases unmatched. The length of the CDR3 is 18 residues. This CDR3 reads CASSLDPAGTGFNYEQYF. The CDR3 DNA reads TGTGCCAGCAGTTTAGATCCAGCCGGGACAGGGTTCAACTACGAGCAGTACTTC.

The V gene is TRBV7-9, the J gene TRBJ1-4; tentatively, D is TRBD1 (6 bases). This CDR3 spans 13 amino acids. V gave up 5 bases and J gave up 6 bases, with 10 bases separating them. Germline CDR1 SEHNR, CDR2 FQNEAQ (reference sequence). CDR3 amino acids: CASSHRQDEKLFF. The CDR3 nucleotides read TGTGCCAGCAGCCATCGACAGGATGAAAAACTGTTTTTT.

The table lists this clonotype with a few counts. V is TRBV27 and J is TRBJ2-7, with D perhaps assigned TRBD1 or TRBD2 (5 bases each). The V end was cut by 4 bases, the J end by 3 bases, with 10 bases between. In germline, CDR1 is MNHEY, CDR2 SMNVEV (reference sequence). The CDR3 extends over 13 amino acids. CDR3 sequence: CASSYGTDYEQYF. In DNA, the CDR3 is TGTGCCAGCAGTTACGGGACGGACTACGAGCAGTACTTC.

J is TRBJ2-1 and V is TRBV11-1; D is ambiguous. The V and J ends lost 5 bases and 0 bases respectively, with 20 bases between them. This CDR3 has 18 amino acids. Germline-derived CDR1 and CDR2 are SGHAT and FQDESV (reference sequence). The CDR3 protein is CASSPNHQKTGSYNEQFF. CDR3 nucleotide sequence: TGTGCCAGCAGCCCAAACCACCAAAAAACGGGCTCCTACAATGAGCAGTTCTTC.

This sequence joins TRBV6-1 and TRBJ1-1; D remains ambiguous. The V gene's germline CDR1 is MNHNS and CDR2 SASEGT. This CDR3 has 13 amino acids. The germline V and J ends were trimmed by 6 bases and 4 bases, with 12 bases remaining between them. CDR3 residues: CASSPRRGTEAFF. The DNA for the CDR3 is TGTGCCAGCAGCCCTCGTCGGGGCACTGAAGCTTTCTTT.